Listed below are T cell receptor beta chains from one sample, sequenced in a study of shared clonotypes between healthy human individuals. The table came from immunoSEQ multiplex PCR; TCRdb's copy has only in-frame clones and leaves some out. The sample consists of about 2 million clones, roughly 94% of them appearing once. The sequenced material came from naive CD8+ T cells sorted from blood. The receptor set was obtained from a young man in good health. Both conserved end residues are part of each CDR3. The D gene is left open where the match is weak. Clone size, where shown, is once, few, many, or a class for clones that have expanded.

D gene: TRBD1
J gene: TRBJ2-3
V gene: TRBV9
clone size: .
CDR3 protein: CASSPRSGQGSTDTQYF
CDR3 DNA: TGTGCCAGCAGCCCCCGCTCTGGACAGGGCAGCACAGATACGCAGTATTTT

D gene: TRBD1
J gene: TRBJ2-7
V gene: TRBV11-2
clone size: once
CDR3 protein: CASSLHTGTEDEQYF
CDR3 DNA: TGTGCCAGCAGCCTTCATACCGGGACAGAGGACGAGCAGTACTTC

D gene: .
J gene: TRBJ2-7
V gene: TRBV2
clone size: .
CDR3 protein: CASSELLGREQYF
CDR3 DNA: TGTGCCAGCAGTGAACTGTTGGGCAGGGAGCAGTACTTC

D gene: .
J gene: TRBJ2-5
V gene: TRBV10-2
clone size: .
CDR3 protein: CASSESGRPGETQYF
CDR3 DNA: TGCGCCAGCAGTGAGTCTGGGAGGCCGGGAGAGACCCAGTACTTC

D gene: .
J gene: TRBJ2-7
V gene: TRBV10-2
clone size: few
CDR3 protein: CASSATYEQYF
CDR3 DNA: TGCGCCAGCAGTGCGACCTACGAGCAGTACTTC

D gene: TRBD1
J gene: TRBJ1-3
V gene: TRBV7-2
clone size: .
CDR3 protein: CASSPGGTYSGNTIYF
CDR3 DNA: TGTGCCAGCAGCCCAGGGGGCACCTACTCTGGAAACACCATATATTTT

D gene: .
J gene: TRBJ1-1
V gene: TRBV30
clone size: .
CDR3 protein: CAWGDGEAFF
CDR3 DNA: TGTGCCTGGGGGGACGGTGAAGCTTTCTTT

D gene: .
J gene: TRBJ2-5
V gene: TRBV7-8
clone size: once
CDR3 protein: CASSPRPHQETQYF
CDR3 DNA: TGTGCCAGCAGCCCGCGACCCCATCAAGAGACCCAGTACTTC

D gene: .
J gene: TRBJ1-5
V gene: TRBV4-3
clone size: .
CDR3 protein: CASSQVFGGNQPQHF
CDR3 DNA: TGCGCCAGCAGCCAAGTCTTTGGGGGGAATCAGCCCCAGCATTTT

D gene: .
J gene: TRBJ2-5
V gene: TRBV7-9
clone size: .
CDR3 protein: CASSLAGNQETQYF
CDR3 DNA: TGTGCCAGCAGCTTAGCTGGGAACCAAGAGACCCAGTACTTC

D gene: .
J gene: TRBJ2-3
V gene: TRBV27
clone size: .
CDR3 protein: CASSLTGARDTQYF
CDR3 DNA: TGTGCCAGCAGTTTAACGGGGGCCCGAGATACGCAGTATTTT

D gene: .
J gene: TRBJ2-3
V gene: TRBV13
clone size: .
CDR3 protein: CASSLFSSSTDTQYF
CDR3 DNA: TGTGCCAGCAGCTTATTCTCCTCTAGCACAGATACGCAGTATTTT

D gene: .
J gene: TRBJ1-1
V gene: TRBV11-2
clone size: .
CDR3 protein: CASSLGVPEAFF
CDR3 DNA: TGTGCCAGCAGCTTAGGAGTACCTGAAGCTTTCTTT

D gene: TRBD1
J gene: TRBJ2-6
V gene: TRBV7-9
clone size: .
CDR3 protein: CASSLPRQGASGANVLTF
CDR3 DNA: TGTGCCAGCAGCTTACCACGACAGGGGGCTTCTGGGGCCAACGTCCTGACTTTC

D gene: .
J gene: TRBJ2-1
V gene: TRBV19
clone size: .
CDR3 protein: CASSIGPRDGGFYNEQFF
CDR3 DNA: TGTGCCAGTAGTATAGGCCCCCGGGACGGCGGGTTCTACAATGAGCAGTTCTTC

D gene: .
J gene: TRBJ2-3
V gene: TRBV7-2
clone size: .
CDR3 protein: CASSLLPTDTQYF
CDR3 DNA: TGTGCCAGCAGCTTACTCCCCACAGATACGCAGTATTTT

D gene: .
J gene: TRBJ2-3
V gene: TRBV6-5
clone size: .
CDR3 protein: CASSYGLGGGDTQYF
CDR3 DNA: TGTGCCAGCAGTTATGGGCTAGGAGGTGGAGATACGCAGTATTTT

D gene: .
J gene: TRBJ2-5
V gene: TRBV4-1
clone size: .
CDR3 protein: CASSQDPRGEEAQYF
CDR3 DNA: TGCGCCAGCAGCCAAGATCCCAGGGGGGAAGAGGCCCAGTACTTC

D gene: TRBD1
J gene: TRBJ2-3
V gene: TRBV9
clone size: .
CDR3 protein: CASSPRDRGRTDTQYF
CDR3 DNA: TGTGCCAGCAGCCCCAGGGACAGGGGGCGGACAGATACGCAGTATTTT

D gene: .
J gene: TRBJ2-1
V gene: TRBV5-1
clone size: .
CDR3 protein: CASSLGLITPYNEQFF
CDR3 DNA: TGCGCCAGCAGCTTGGGCCTCATTACTCCCTACAATGAGCAGTTCTTC

D gene: TRBD1
J gene: TRBJ1-1
V gene: TRBV29-1
clone size: .
CDR3 protein: CSVPTGVGTEAFF
CDR3 DNA: TGCAGCGTTCCGACAGGGGTAGGGACTGAAGCTTTCTTT

D gene: .
J gene: TRBJ1-2
V gene: TRBV27
clone size: .
CDR3 protein: CASSPLGGSLDTF
CDR3 DNA: TGTGCCAGCAGCCCGTTGGGGGGGTCCTTGGACACCTTC

D gene: .
J gene: TRBJ2-1
V gene: TRBV5-6
clone size: .
CDR3 protein: CASRAFWNEQFF
CDR3 DNA: TGTGCCAGCAGGGCCTTTTGGAATGAGCAGTTCTTC

D gene: .
J gene: TRBJ1-5
V gene: TRBV27
clone size: .
CDR3 protein: CASSPGLGNQPQHF
CDR3 DNA: TGTGCCAGCAGTCCGGGCCTGGGGAATCAGCCCCAGCATTTT

D gene: .
J gene: TRBJ1-5
V gene: TRBV28
clone size: few
CDR3 protein: CASSLGQPQHF
CDR3 DNA: TGTGCCAGCAGTTTAGGTCAGCCCCAGCATTTT

D gene: TRBD2
J gene: TRBJ2-7
V gene: TRBV14
clone size: .
CDR3 protein: CASSQARLAGDSEQYF
CDR3 DNA: TGTGCCAGCAGCCAAGCCCGACTAGCGGGAGATTCCGAGCAGTACTTC

D gene: .
J gene: TRBJ2-5
V gene: TRBV5-1
clone size: .
CDR3 protein: CASSLEGGVGETQYF
CDR3 DNA: TGCGCCAGCAGCTTGGAAGGGGGTGTTGGAGAGACCCAGTACTTC

D gene: .
J gene: TRBJ2-7
V gene: TRBV5-4
clone size: .
CDR3 protein: CASSLIAALGEQYF
CDR3 DNA: TGTGCCAGCAGCCTAATAGCAGCCCTGGGCGAGCAGTACTTC

D gene: .
J gene: TRBJ1-2
V gene: TRBV5-1
clone size: .
CDR3 protein: CASSLEAGENINYGYTF
CDR3 DNA: TGCGCCAGCAGCTTGGAGGCAGGCGAAAATATAAACTATGGCTACACCTTC

D gene: .
J gene: TRBJ1-5
V gene: TRBV18
clone size: .
CDR3 protein: CASSPGDGGRNQPQHF
CDR3 DNA: TGTGCCAGCTCACCAGGGGACGGAGGTCGCAATCAGCCCCAGCATTTT

D gene: .
J gene: TRBJ2-1
V gene: TRBV27
clone size: .
CDR3 protein: CASSIIGDEQFF
CDR3 DNA: TGTGCCAGCAGTATCATAGGGGATGAGCAGTTCTTC

D gene: .
J gene: TRBJ2-7
V gene: TRBV6-5
clone size: .
CDR3 protein: CASSSSGSSYEQYF
CDR3 DNA: TGTGCCAGCAGTTCGTCAGGGAGCTCCTACGAGCAGTACTTC

D gene: .
J gene: TRBJ2-1
V gene: TRBV29-1
clone size: .
CDR3 protein: CSVESWDYNEQFF
CDR3 DNA: TGCAGCGTTGAGTCTTGGGATTACAATGAGCAGTTCTTC

D gene: TRBD1
J gene: TRBJ2-7
V gene: TRBV7-9
clone size: .
CDR3 protein: CASSVAGTGGVGAPYEQYF
CDR3 DNA: TGTGCCAGCAGCGTCGCCGGGACAGGGGGCGTTGGTGCTCCCTACGAGCAGTACTTC

D gene: .
J gene: TRBJ1-1
V gene: TRBV6-1
clone size: .
CDR3 protein: CASNSHGKGTEAFF
CDR3 DNA: TGTGCCAGCAATTCTCACGGGAAGGGCACTGAAGCTTTCTTT

D gene: TRBD2
J gene: TRBJ2-1
V gene: TRBV6-1
clone size: .
CDR3 protein: CASSETASGSRSYNEQFF
CDR3 DNA: TGTGCCAGCAGTGAAACTGCTAGCGGGAGTAGATCCTACAATGAGCAGTTCTTC

D gene: .
J gene: TRBJ1-2
V gene: TRBV25-1
clone size: .
CDR3 protein: CASSRLGEGGYTF
CDR3 DNA: TGTGCCAGCAGTCGTCTAGGGGAGGGTGGCTACACCTTC

D gene: .
J gene: TRBJ2-5
V gene: TRBV27
clone size: .
CDR3 protein: CASSPGDPGETQYF
CDR3 DNA: TGTGCCAGCAGTCCCGGGGACCCTGGGGAGACCCAGTACTTC

D gene: .
J gene: TRBJ2-7
V gene: TRBV7-9
clone size: .
CDR3 protein: CASSLRGPYEQYF
CDR3 DNA: TGTGCCAGCAGCTTGAGGGGCCCCTACGAGCAGTACTTC

D gene: TRBD1
J gene: TRBJ2-7
V gene: TRBV6-5
clone size: .
CDR3 protein: CASSYMGQTYEQYF
CDR3 DNA: TGTGCCAGCAGTTACATGGGACAGACCTACGAGCAGTACTTC

D gene: TRBD1
J gene: TRBJ1-4
V gene: TRBV9
clone size: .
CDR3 protein: CASSVAPGTGNEKLFF
CDR3 DNA: TGTGCCAGCAGCGTAGCTCCCGGGACAGGAAATGAAAAACTGTTTTTT

D gene: .
J gene: TRBJ2-3
V gene: TRBV4-1
clone size: .
CDR3 protein: CASSQVAGSTDTQYF
CDR3 DNA: TGCGCCAGCAGCCAAGTGGCAGGTTCCACAGATACGCAGTATTTT

D gene: .
J gene: TRBJ1-3
V gene: TRBV15
clone size: .
CDR3 protein: CATTSGSGNTIYF
CDR3 DNA: TGTGCCACCACATCCGGCTCTGGAAACACCATATATTTT

D gene: .
J gene: TRBJ2-1
V gene: TRBV9
clone size: .
CDR3 protein: CASSVEVSGYYNEQFF
CDR3 DNA: TGTGCCAGCAGCGTAGAGGTTAGCGGATACTACAATGAGCAGTTCTTC

D gene: .
J gene: TRBJ2-5
V gene: TRBV5-6
clone size: .
CDR3 protein: CASSLGQMETQYF
CDR3 DNA: TGTGCCAGCAGCTTGGGCCAGATGGAGACCCAGTACTTC

D gene: TRBD2
J gene: TRBJ2-3
V gene: TRBV7-9
clone size: .
CDR3 protein: CASSTIWAGGLTDTQYF
CDR3 DNA: TGTGCCAGCAGCACGATCTGGGCGGGAGGTTTGACAGATACGCAGTATTTT

D gene: .
J gene: TRBJ1-1
V gene: TRBV5-4
clone size: .
CDR3 protein: CASSLERGITEAFF
CDR3 DNA: TGTGCCAGCAGCCTGGAGAGGGGGATCACTGAAGCTTTCTTT

D gene: TRBD2
J gene: TRBJ2-7
V gene: TRBV4-1
clone size: .
CDR3 protein: CASSQAASGGGYEQYF
CDR3 DNA: TGCGCCAGCAGCCAAGCGGCTAGCGGGGGGGGATACGAGCAGTACTTC

D gene: TRBD2
J gene: TRBJ2-2
V gene: TRBV25-1
clone size: .
CDR3 protein: CASSEIAGPANTGELFF
CDR3 DNA: TGTGCCAGCAGTGAAATAGCGGGCCCGGCGAACACCGGGGAGCTGTTTTTT

D gene: .
J gene: TRBJ2-5
V gene: TRBV19
clone size: .
CDR3 protein: CASSMAGRQETQYF
CDR3 DNA: TGTGCCAGTAGTATGGCAGGGCGACAAGAGACCCAGTACTTC

D gene: .
J gene: TRBJ2-1
V gene: TRBV9
clone size: .
CDR3 protein: CASSPWGGTTIINEQFF
CDR3 DNA: TGTGCCAGCAGCCCATGGGGCGGGACAACCATCATCAATGAGCAGTTCTTC

D gene: .
J gene: TRBJ2-7
V gene: TRBV11-2
clone size: .
CDR3 protein: CASSLAPSYEQYF
CDR3 DNA: TGTGCCAGCAGCTTAGCTCCTTCCTACGAGCAGTACTTC

D gene: .
J gene: TRBJ2-7
V gene: TRBV4-3
clone size: .
CDR3 protein: CASSQDDESSYEQYF
CDR3 DNA: TGCGCCAGCAGCCAAGATGACGAAAGCTCCTACGAGCAGTACTTC

D gene: .
J gene: TRBJ2-7
V gene: TRBV4-1
clone size: .
CDR3 protein: CASSQVGPLEQYF
CDR3 DNA: TGCGCCAGCAGCCAGGTGGGACCTTTGGAACAGTACTTC

D gene: .
J gene: TRBJ1-2
V gene: TRBV28
clone size: .
CDR3 protein: CASSLGQGTNYGYTF
CDR3 DNA: TGTGCCAGCAGTTTAGGGCAGGGGACTAACTATGGCTACACCTTC

D gene: TRBD2
J gene: TRBJ2-1
V gene: TRBV27
clone size: .
CDR3 protein: CASSLGGAYNEQFF
CDR3 DNA: TGTGCCAGCAGTTTAGGGGGGGCCTACAATGAGCAGTTCTTC

D gene: TRBD2
J gene: TRBJ2-7
V gene: TRBV7-8
clone size: .
CDR3 protein: CASSWTSGSYEQYF
CDR3 DNA: TGTGCCAGCAGCTGGACTAGCGGGAGTTACGAGCAGTACTTC

D gene: .
J gene: TRBJ2-7
V gene: TRBV9
clone size: .
CDR3 protein: CASSVDSGGLHHEQYF
CDR3 DNA: TGTGCCAGCAGCGTAGACTCAGGCGGGCTTCATCACGAGCAGTACTTC

D gene: .
J gene: TRBJ2-7
V gene: TRBV30
clone size: .
CDR3 protein: CASRGDSYEQYF
CDR3 DNA: TGTGCCTCCCGGGGCGATAGCTACGAGCAGTACTTC

D gene: .
J gene: TRBJ2-7
V gene: TRBV2
clone size: .
CDR3 protein: CASSDSPLWPAYF
CDR3 DNA: TGTGCCAGCAGTGACTCCCCCTTATGGCCAGCATATTTC